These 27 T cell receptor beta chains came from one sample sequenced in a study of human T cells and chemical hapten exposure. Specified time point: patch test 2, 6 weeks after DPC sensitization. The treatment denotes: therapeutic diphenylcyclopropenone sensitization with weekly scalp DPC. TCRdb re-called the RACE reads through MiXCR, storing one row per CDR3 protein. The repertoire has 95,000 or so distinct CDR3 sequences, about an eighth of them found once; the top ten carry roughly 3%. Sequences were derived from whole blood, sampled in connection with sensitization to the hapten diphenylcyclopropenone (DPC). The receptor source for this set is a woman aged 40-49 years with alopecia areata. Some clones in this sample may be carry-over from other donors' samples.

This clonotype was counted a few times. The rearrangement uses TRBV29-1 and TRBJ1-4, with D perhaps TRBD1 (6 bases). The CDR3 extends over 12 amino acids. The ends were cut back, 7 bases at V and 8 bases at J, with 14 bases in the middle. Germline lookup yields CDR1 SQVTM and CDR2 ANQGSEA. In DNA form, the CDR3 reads TGCAGCGCCCGAGGGGGAGTGGAAAAACTGTTTTTT. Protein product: CSARGGVEKLFF.

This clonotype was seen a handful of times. The DNA of the CDR3 is TGTGCCAGCAGCTCTCCGGACTCACGGCCCCCCTACGAGCAGTACTTC. Encoded protein: CASSSPDSRPPYEQYF. The V call is TRBV7-8, the J call TRBJ2-7; D may be TRBD2 (5 bases). V was trimmed by 4 bases and J by 2 bases, leaving 18 bases between them. Germline loops: CDR1 SGHVS, CDR2 FQNEAQ. This CDR3 comprises 16 residues.

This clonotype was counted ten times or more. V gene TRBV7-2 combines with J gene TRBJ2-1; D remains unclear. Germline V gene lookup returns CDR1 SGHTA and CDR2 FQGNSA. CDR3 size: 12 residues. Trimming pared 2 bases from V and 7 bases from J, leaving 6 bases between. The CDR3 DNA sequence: TGTGCCAGCAGCTTAAACCCAAATGAGCAGTTCTTC. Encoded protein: CASSLNPNEQFF.

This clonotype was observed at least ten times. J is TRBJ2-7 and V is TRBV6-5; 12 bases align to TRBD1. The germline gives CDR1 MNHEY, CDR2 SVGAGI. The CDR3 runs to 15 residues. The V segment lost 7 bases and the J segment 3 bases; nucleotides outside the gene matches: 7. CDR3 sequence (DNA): TGTGCCAGCACCAAGGGACAGGGGGCAATCTACGAGCAGTACTTC. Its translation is CASTKGQGAIYEQYF.

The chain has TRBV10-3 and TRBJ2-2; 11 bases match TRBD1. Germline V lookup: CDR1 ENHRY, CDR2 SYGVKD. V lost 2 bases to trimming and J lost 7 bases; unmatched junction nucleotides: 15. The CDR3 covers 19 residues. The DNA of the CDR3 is TGTGCCATCAGTGAGCCCGGGTTCCGGACAGGGGGCGGCGGCGGGGAGCTGTTTTTT. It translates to CAISEPGFRTGGGGGELFF.

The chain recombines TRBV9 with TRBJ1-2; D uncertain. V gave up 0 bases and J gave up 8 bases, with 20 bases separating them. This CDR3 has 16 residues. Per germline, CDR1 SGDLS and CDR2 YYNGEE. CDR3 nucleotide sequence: TGTGCCAGCAGCGTAGCTGGGGAGGGTTCTCTGGGCGGCTACACCTTC. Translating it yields CASSVAGEGSLGGYTF.

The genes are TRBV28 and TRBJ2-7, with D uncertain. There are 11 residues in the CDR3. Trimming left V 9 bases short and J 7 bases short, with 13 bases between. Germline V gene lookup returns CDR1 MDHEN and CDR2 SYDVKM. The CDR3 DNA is TGTGCCAGTTTGTCCAACGGGGAGCAGTACTTC. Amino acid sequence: CASLSNGEQYF. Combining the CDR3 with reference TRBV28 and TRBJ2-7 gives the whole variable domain DVKVTQSSRYLVKRTGEKVFLECVQDMDHENMFWYRQDPGLGLRLIYFSYDVKMKEKGDIPEGYSVSREKKERFSLILESASTNQTSMYLCASLSNGEQYFGPGTRLTVT.

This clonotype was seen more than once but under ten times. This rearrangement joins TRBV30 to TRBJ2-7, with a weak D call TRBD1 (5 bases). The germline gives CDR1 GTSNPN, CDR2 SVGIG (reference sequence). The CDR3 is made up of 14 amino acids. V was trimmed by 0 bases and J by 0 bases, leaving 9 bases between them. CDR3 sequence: CAWSVRRDSYEQYF. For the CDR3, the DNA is TGTGCCTGGAGTGTACGCAGGGACTCCTACGAGCAGTACTTC.

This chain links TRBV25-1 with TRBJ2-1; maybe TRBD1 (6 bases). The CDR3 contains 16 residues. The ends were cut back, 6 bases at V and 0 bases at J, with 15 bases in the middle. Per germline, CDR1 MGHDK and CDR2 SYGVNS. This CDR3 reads CASRFRDTSSYNEQFF. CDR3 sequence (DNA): TGTGCCAGCAGGTTCCGGGACACCAGCTCCTACAATGAGCAGTTCTTC.

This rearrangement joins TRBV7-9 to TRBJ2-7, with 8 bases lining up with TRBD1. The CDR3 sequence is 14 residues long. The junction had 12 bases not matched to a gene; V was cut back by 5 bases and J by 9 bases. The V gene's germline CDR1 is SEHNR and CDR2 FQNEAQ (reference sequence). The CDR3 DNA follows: TGTGCCAGCAGCCCGGCAGGGGGCGGCGGCGGGCAGTACTTC. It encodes CASSPAGGGGGQYF.

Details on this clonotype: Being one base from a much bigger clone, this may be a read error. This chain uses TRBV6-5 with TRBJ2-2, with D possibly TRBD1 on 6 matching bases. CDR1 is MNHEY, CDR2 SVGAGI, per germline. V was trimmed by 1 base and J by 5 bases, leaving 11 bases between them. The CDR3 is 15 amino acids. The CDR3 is CASSYWGRSTGELFF. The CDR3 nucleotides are TGTGCCAGCAGTTACTGGGGGCGCAGTACCGGGGAGCTGTTTTTT.

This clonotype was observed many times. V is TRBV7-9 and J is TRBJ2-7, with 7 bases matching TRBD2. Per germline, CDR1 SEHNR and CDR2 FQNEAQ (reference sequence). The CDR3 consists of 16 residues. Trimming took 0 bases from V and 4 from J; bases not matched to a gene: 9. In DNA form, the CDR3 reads TGTGCCAGCAGCTTAGCCACCGGGGTAGCGGGTTACGAGCAGTACTTC. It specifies CASSLATGVAGYEQYF.

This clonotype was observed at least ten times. As DNA, the CDR3 is TGTGCCAGCAGCTTGGGCAGGGGGAATTCACCCCTCCACTTT. As protein: CASSLGRGNSPLHF. This chain links TRBV13 with TRBJ1-6; 7 positions agree with TRBD1. This CDR3 contains 14 residues. Germline CDR1 reads PRHDT; CDR2 reads FYEKMQ (reference sequence). V shed 3 bases, J shed 7 bases, and the junction held 3 bases outside the gene matches.

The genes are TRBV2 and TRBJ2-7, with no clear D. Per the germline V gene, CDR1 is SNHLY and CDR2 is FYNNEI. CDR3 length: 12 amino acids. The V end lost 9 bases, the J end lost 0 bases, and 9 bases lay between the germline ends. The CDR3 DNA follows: TGTGCCAGTCTTGGCGGCTCCTACGAGCAGTACTTC. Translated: CASLGGSYEQYF.

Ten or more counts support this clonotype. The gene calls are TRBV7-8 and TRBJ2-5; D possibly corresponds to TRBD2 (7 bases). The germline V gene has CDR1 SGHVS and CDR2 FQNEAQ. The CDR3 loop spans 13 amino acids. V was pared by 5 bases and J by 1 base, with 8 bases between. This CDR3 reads CASSRGGQETQYF. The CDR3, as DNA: TGTGCCAGCAGCAGGGGGGGCCAAGAGACCCAGTACTTC.

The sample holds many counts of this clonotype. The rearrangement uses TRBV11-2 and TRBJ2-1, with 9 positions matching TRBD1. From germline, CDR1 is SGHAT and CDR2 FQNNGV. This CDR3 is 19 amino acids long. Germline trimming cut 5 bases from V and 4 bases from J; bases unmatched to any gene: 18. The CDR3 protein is CASSPSRGAGTGSYNEQFF. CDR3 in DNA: TGTGCCAGCAGCCCCTCCAGGGGAGCCGGGACAGGGTCATACAATGAGCAGTTCTTC. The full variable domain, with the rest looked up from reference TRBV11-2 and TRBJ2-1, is EAGVAQSPRYKIIEKRQSVAFWCNPISGHATLYWYQQILGQGPKLLIQFQNNGVVDDSQLPKDRFSAERLKGVDSTLKIQPAKLEDSAVYLCASSPSRGAGTGSYNEQFFGPGTRLTVL.

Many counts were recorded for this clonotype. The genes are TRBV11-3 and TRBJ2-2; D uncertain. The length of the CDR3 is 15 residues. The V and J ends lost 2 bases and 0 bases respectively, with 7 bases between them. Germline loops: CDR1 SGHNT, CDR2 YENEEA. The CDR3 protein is CASSLSSTNTGELFF. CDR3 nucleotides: TGTGCCAGCAGCTTATCCTCTACGAACACCGGGGAGCTGTTTTTT.

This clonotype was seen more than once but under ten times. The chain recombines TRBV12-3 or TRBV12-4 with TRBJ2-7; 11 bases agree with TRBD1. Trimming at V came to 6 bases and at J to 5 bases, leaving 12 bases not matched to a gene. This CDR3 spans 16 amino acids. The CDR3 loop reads CASSPDRTGGIDEQYF. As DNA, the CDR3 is TGTGCCAGCAGCCCGGATAGGACAGGGGGCATTGACGAGCAGTACTTC.

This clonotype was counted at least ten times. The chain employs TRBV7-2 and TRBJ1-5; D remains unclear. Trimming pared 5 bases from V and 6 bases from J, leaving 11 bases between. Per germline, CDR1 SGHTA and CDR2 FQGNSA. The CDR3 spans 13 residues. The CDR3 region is CASSPIGSQPQHF. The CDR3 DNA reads TGTGCCAGCAGCCCGATCGGAAGTCAGCCCCAGCATTTT.

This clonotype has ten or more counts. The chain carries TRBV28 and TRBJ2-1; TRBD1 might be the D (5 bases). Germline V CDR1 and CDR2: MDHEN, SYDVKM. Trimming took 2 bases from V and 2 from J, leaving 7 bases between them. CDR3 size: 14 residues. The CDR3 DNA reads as TGTGCCAGCAGTTTACCAGGGACCTACAATGAGCAGTTCTTC. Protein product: CASSLPGTYNEQFF.

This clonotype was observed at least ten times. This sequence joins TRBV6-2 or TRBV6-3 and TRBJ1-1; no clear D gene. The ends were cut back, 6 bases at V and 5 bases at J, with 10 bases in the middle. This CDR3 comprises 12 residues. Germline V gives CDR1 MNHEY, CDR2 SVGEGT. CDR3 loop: CASSMTLTEAFF. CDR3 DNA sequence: TGTGCCAGCAGCATGACACTGACTGAAGCTTTCTTT.

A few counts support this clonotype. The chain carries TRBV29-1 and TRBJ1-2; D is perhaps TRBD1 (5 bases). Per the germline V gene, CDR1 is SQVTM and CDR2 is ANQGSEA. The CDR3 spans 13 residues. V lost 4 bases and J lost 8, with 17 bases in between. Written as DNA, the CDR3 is TGCAGCGTTGTGTTAGGGCAGGGCCTGGGCTACACCTTC. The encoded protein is CSVVLGQGLGYTF.

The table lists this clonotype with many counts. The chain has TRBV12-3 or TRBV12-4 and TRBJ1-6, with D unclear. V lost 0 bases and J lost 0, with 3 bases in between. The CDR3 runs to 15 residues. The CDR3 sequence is CASSLANSYNSPLHF. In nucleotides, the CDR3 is TGTGCCAGCAGTTTAGCGAACTCCTATAATTCACCCCTCCACTTT.

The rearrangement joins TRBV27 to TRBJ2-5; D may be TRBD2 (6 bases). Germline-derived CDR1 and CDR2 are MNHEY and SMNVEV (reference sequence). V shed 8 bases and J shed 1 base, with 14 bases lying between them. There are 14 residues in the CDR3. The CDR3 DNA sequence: TGTGCCAGCCGACCCTGGGACTCCCAAGAGACCCAGTACTTC. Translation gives CASRPWDSQETQYF.

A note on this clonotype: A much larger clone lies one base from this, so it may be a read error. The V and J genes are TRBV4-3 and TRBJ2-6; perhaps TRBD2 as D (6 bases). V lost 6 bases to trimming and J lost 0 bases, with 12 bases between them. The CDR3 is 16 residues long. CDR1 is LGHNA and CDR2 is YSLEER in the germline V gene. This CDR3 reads CASRPELASGANVLTF. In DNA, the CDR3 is TGCGCCAGCAGGCCTGAACTAGCCTCTGGGGCCAACGTCCTGACTTTC.

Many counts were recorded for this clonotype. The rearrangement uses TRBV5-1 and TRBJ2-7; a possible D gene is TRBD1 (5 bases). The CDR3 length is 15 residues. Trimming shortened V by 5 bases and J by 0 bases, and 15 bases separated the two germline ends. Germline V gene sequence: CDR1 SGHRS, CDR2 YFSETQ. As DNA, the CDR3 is TGCGCCAGCAGGAGGCTAGAAGGGGCCTCCTACGAGCAGTACTTC. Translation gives CASRRLEGASYEQYF.

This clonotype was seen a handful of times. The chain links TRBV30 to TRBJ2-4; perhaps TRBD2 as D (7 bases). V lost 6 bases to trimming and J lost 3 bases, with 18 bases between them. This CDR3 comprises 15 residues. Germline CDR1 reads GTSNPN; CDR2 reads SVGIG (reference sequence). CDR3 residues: CACTRAGHVKNIQYF. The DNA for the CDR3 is TGTGCCTGCACTAGAGCGGGACATGTCAAAAACATTCAGTACTTC.